The following is a T cell receptor (beta chain) sequence with its context. This specimen belongs to a study of blood T cells in healthy people across ages. The V and J ends lost 6 bases and 9 bases respectively, with 17 bases between them. The germline V gene has CDR1 SEHNR and CDR2 FQNEAQ (reference sequence). The CDR3 runs 13 residues. Total RNA extraction produced at least 5.5 micrograms (per sample) for the study. A second PCR, run for roughly 7 to 12 cycles, used a sample-barcoded 5' primer plus a J-beta primer mix. With 12 random nucleotides, a template-switch adaptor tagged each individual cDNA molecule. From the 5' RACE reads, TCRdb called clonotypes with MiXCR, one entry per CDR3 protein. Seen here are about 840,000 distinct CDR3 sequences, 25% to 35% observed once, and the top ten hold about a tenth. These data are also associated with another study on T cells of mothers and their children. That source reports: A few healthy Caucasian mothers, along with their six children, served as the donors.

The source is a woman between 40 and 55 years old in good health. Sequencing used blood. The J gene is TRBJ1-1, the V gene TRBV7-9, with TRBD1 as a possible D gene (5 bases). CDR3 loop: CASSRPRGAQAFF. In DNA form, the CDR3 reads TGTGCCAGCAGTCGGCCTAGGGGTGCTCAAGCTTTCTTT.